These T cell receptor beta chains were read from a single sample in a study of vaccination effects on CD4 cells after COVID-19. These receptors lack a known antigen. The repertoire was sequenced with immunoSEQ multiplex PCR; TCRdb's copy has only in-frame clones and lacks some. The data hold approximately 61,000 clones, with approximately 72% observed a single time. The sample here was CD4+ T cells from PBMCs cultured without peptide, taken after COVID-19 vaccination. All receptors derive from a human donor who received a COVID-19 vaccine. The CDR3 runs from the conserved cysteine through the conserved F or W. D genes are given only for firm matches. Expanded clones are given a class, and other clones once, few, many or no size at all.

d_gene,abundance,j_gene,v_gene,CDR3nt,CDR3aa
NA,NA,TRBJ2-4,TRBV4-2,TGTGCCAGCAGCCAAGATCTGCGGGACGGCGGCAAAAACATTCAGTACTTC,CASSQDLRDGGKNIQYF
NA,few,TRBJ2-5,TRBV4-2,TGTGCCAGCAGCCAAGTGGGCGGAGGGGAGACCCAGTACTTC,CASSQVGGGETQYF
TRBD1,NA,TRBJ2-2,TRBV19,TGTGCCACTCGGTCAGACAGGGGCTTCACCGGGGAGCTGTTTTTT,CATRSDRGFTGELFF
TRBD2,NA,TRBJ2-7,TRBV4-1,TGCGCCAGCAGCCACGCCTTTTTTCCGTCGCAGGAGCGGGAGAACAGCGAGCAGTACTTC,CASSHAFFPSQERENSEQYF
TRBD1,NA,TRBJ1-2,TRBV10-3,TGTGCCATCAGTGAGGACAGGGAGTATGGCTACACCTTC,CAISEDREYGYTF
NA,NA,TRBJ1-5,TRBV28,TGTGCCAGCAGTTTCCCGTATAGCAATCAGCCCCAGCATTTT,CASSFPYSNQPQHF
TRBD1,NA,TRBJ1-6,TRBV5-5,TGTGCCAGCAGATACGGGGACAGGAAACCAGGTGGTTCACCCCTCCACTTT,CASRYGDRKPGGSPLHF
TRBD2,NA,TRBJ2-1,TRBV7-9,TGTGCCAGCAGGCCGCGACTAGCGGGGAAAACCTACAATGAGCAGTTCTTC,CASRPRLAGKTYNEQFF
TRBD2,once,TRBJ2-1,TRBV9,TGTGCCAGCAGCAAACGTGGGACTAGCGGGTCGAGCTCCTACAATGAGCAGTTCTTC,CASSKRGTSGSSSYNEQFF
NA,NA,TRBJ1-5,TRBV28,TGTGCCAGCGTAAGCCCGGGTCAGCCCCAGCATTTT,CASVSPGQPQHF
NA,NA,TRBJ1-4,TRBV5-1,TGCGCCAGCAGCTTGGATCAAGTACGTGGAGACGGACTGTTTTTT,CASSLDQVRGDGLFF
NA,NA,TRBJ1-1,TRBV2,TGTGCCAGCAGTGTTAGGGGCAGGGGCACTGAAGCTTTCTTT,CASSVRGRGTEAFF
NA,NA,TRBJ2-7,TRBV7-8,TGTGCCAGCAGCACGAGTATGGCAGTCTACGAGCAGTACTTC,CASSTSMAVYEQYF
TRBD2,NA,TRBJ2-1,TRBV11-2,TGTGCCAGCAGCGGCCGGGCAAGGACTAGCGGGGATTGGGGAGGTGAGCAGTTCTTC,CASSGRARTSGDWGGEQFF
NA,NA,TRBJ1-1,TRBV3-1/TRBV3-2,TGTGCCAGCAGCCCCGCCATGAACACTGAAGCTTTCTTT,CASSPAMNTEAFF
NA,NA,TRBJ2-3,TRBV20-1,TGCAGTGCCAAAACGGCAGATACGCAGTATTTT,CSAKTADTQYF
TRBD2,NA,TRBJ2-7,TRBV27,TGTGCCAGCGGGGGGGGCGAGCAGTACTTC,CASGGGEQYF
TRBD2,NA,TRBJ2-1,TRBV5-4,TGTGCCAGCGGGTTACCGGGACTAGCGGGAGGGGATGAGCAGTTCTTC,CASGLPGLAGGDEQFF
TRBD2,NA,TRBJ2-2,TRBV9,TGTGCCAGCAGCGTAAGCGGGGCGAACACCGGGGAGCTGTTTTTT,CASSVSGANTGELFF
NA,NA,TRBJ2-1,TRBV18,TGTGCCAGCTCACCCGAGATTACAGGGCCCGAGCAGTTCTTC,CASSPEITGPEQFF
TRBD1,once,TRBJ1-6,TRBV5-4,TGTGCCACAAGGACAGGGGACCATAATTCACCCCTCCACTTT,CATRTGDHNSPLHF
TRBD1,NA,TRBJ1-2,TRBV4-2,TGTGCCAGCAGCCAACCCGGGACAGAGCTCAGTCAGACCTTC,CASSQPGTELSQTF
TRBD1,few,TRBJ1-2,TRBV10-2,TGCGCCAGCCTCCGGGACAGCTATGGCTACACCTTC,CASLRDSYGYTF
TRBD2,NA,TRBJ2-1,TRBV3-1/TRBV3-2,TGTGCCAGCAGCCCCCCCGGGGTAGCGGGGTATTTCTTC,CASSPPGVAGYFF
TRBD2,NA,TRBJ2-1,TRBV2,TGTGCCAGCAGTGAAGTCGGCGGGAGGGGGTTCTTC,CASSEVGGRGFF
NA,few,TRBJ1-5,TRBV5-4,TGTGCCAGCAGTTCCGGCCCTAGCAATCAGCCCCAGCATTTT,CASSSGPSNQPQHF
TRBD1,NA,TRBJ2-7,TRBV5-1,TGCGCCAGCAGCTCTAGACTAGGGACAGGCGAGCAGTACTTC,CASSSRLGTGEQYF
NA,NA,TRBJ2-2,TRBV7-2,TGCGCAGGGGGAGGGGCGAACACCGGGGAGCTGTTTTTT,CAGGGANTGELFF
TRBD1,NA,TRBJ2-7,TRBV24-1,TGTGCCACCAGTGACCCGGGACAGGGGAACTACGAGCAGTACTTC,CATSDPGQGNYEQYF
TRBD1,few,TRBJ1-2,TRBV6-5,TGTGCCAGCAGGACCTCCGGGACAGGGCCTTCTGGCTACACCTTC,CASRTSGTGPSGYTF
TRBD1,NA,TRBJ1-5,TRBV6-5,TGTGCCAGCAGTCCTCGGGACAGCATAAATCAGCCCCAGCATTTT,CASSPRDSINQPQHF
NA,NA,TRBJ1-2,TRBV28,TGTGCCAGCAGAGGAGGACCGGACTATGGCTACACCTTC,CASRGGPDYGYTF
TRBD2,once,TRBJ2-1,TRBV18,TGTGCCAGCTCATCCCGGGGTAGCGGGGGCCAGGAATACAATGAGCAGTTCTTC,CASSSRGSGGQEYNEQFF
NA,NA,TRBJ1-2,TRBV5-1,TGCGCCAGCAGCGCGGACAGAAACGTTACCTTC,CASSADRNVTF
NA,few,TRBJ2-1,TRBV21-1,TGTGCCAGCAGCTCCCAAGGATCGACTAGTATTCTTGAGCAGTTCTTC,CASSSQGSTSILEQFF
NA,NA,TRBJ1-1,TRBV2,TGTGCCAGCAGAGAATCGACCGGCTACCTGGGCACTGAAGCTTTCTTT,CASRESTGYLGTEAFF
TRBD1,once,TRBJ1-2,TRBV7-2,TGTGCCAGCAGCTTAGCCGGCGGGACAGGGGTGTCTGGCTACACCTTC,CASSLAGGTGVSGYTF
TRBD2,NA,TRBJ2-7,TRBV25-1,TGTGCCAGCAGTGAATCTAGCGGGGGGACCTCTTCCTACGAGCAGTACTTC,CASSESSGGTSSYEQYF
TRBD1,NA,TRBJ1-2,TRBV2,TGTGCCAGCAGGATAGACAGGGCGGCTAACTATGGCTACACCTTC,CASRIDRAANYGYTF
NA,NA,TRBJ2-5,TRBV27,TGTGCCAGCAGTTCGGGGTGGCGAGAGACCCAGTACTTC,CASSSGWRETQYF
NA,NA,TRBJ1-1,TRBV19,TGTGCCAGTAGTATCGGGGGGGGGACTGAAGCTTTCTTT,CASSIGGGTEAFF
NA,few,TRBJ1-2,TRBV24-1,TGTGCCACCAGTGAGGACGGGGCATATGGCTACACCTTC,CATSEDGAYGYTF
NA,NA,TRBJ1-1,TRBV18,TGTGCCAGCTCACCGCGCCCGTTGAACACTGAAGCTTTCTTT,CASSPRPLNTEAFF
NA,NA,TRBJ1-5,TRBV30,TGTGCCTGGAGTGCCCCGGAGGGCCCCCAGCATTTT,CAWSAPEGPQHF
NA,NA,TRBJ1-3,TRBV2,TGTGCCAGCAGTGAATTAGGGGGAAACACCATATATTTT,CASSELGGNTIYF
NA,few,TRBJ1-6,TRBV7-8,TGTGCCAGCAGCCCCGACCCTAATTCACCCCTCCACTTT,CASSPDPNSPLHF
TRBD1,NA,TRBJ1-1,TRBV12-3/TRBV12-4,TGTGCCAGCAGCCTCGGACAGGTCACTGAAGCTTTCTTT,CASSLGQVTEAFF
NA,NA,TRBJ1-3,TRBV7-2,TGTGCCAGCAGCTTTAGGACCGGTGGAAACACCATATATTTT,CASSFRTGGNTIYF
NA,NA,TRBJ1-5,TRBV19,TGTGCCAGTAGTAGAGGAGAGGGCCGCGGCAATCAGCCCCAGCATTTT,CASSRGEGRGNQPQHF
TRBD1,NA,TRBJ2-6,TRBV18,TGTGCCAGCTCACCAAGGCAGGGGGCAGGGGCCAACGTCCTGACTTTC,CASSPRQGAGANVLTF
NA,NA,TRBJ1-1,TRBV11-1,TGTGCCAGCAGCTCCGAGCGGGGGAAAGCTTTCTTT,CASSSERGKAFF
TRBD1,NA,TRBJ1-4,TRBV6-5,TGTGCCAGCACCTTGACAGGGAGTAATGAAAAACTGTTTTTT,CASTLTGSNEKLFF
NA,NA,TRBJ2-2,TRBV3-1/TRBV3-2,TGTGCCAGCAGCCAGGGGGCAGCCCCCGGCACCGGGGAGCTGTTTTTT,CASSQGAAPGTGELFF
NA,NA,TRBJ1-2,TRBV7-2,TGTGCCAGCAACGGGGGGCCAGGCACGGTCTATGGCTACACCTTC,CASNGGPGTVYGYTF
TRBD1,NA,TRBJ1-2,TRBV29-1,TGCAGCGTCCGCAACAGGGGGACCCCAAGCTACACCTTC,CSVRNRGTPSYTF